These 24 T cell receptor beta chains were sequenced from one sample in a study of cytomegalovirus exposure and HLA in healthy donors. Sequencing used immunoSEQ multiplex PCR; TCRdb keeps in-frame clones, though not all of them. The sample has roughly 120,000 clones, roughly nine tenths seen once. Input material: PBMCs. All receptors derive from a young man in good health and CMV-seropositive.

The rearrangement links TRBV5-6 to TRBJ2-4; possibly TRBD2 for D (5 bases). Germline lookup yields CDR1 SGHDT and CDR2 YYEEEE. Trimming cost V 4 bases and J 4 bases, with 15 bases left between them. This CDR3 region has 15 residues. The CDR3 is CASSMNGMLKNIQYF. The CDR3 DNA reads TGTGCCAGCAGCATGAACGGGATGTTAAAAAACATTCAGTACTTC.

The chain links TRBV6-1 to TRBJ1-1; TRBD1 agrees at 7 bases. This CDR3 region has 13 residues. Germline CDR1 is MNHNS and CDR2 is SASEGT. This chain's CDR3 is CASKTGMNTEAFF. CDR3 bases: TGTGCGTCTAAGACAGGGATGAACACTGAAGCTTTCTTT.

This chain links TRBV11-2 with TRBJ1-5; D is unclear. Between the trimmed V and J ends, which lost 5 bases and 4 bases, there was a span of 9 bases. Germline V gene lookup returns CDR1 SGHAT and CDR2 FQNNGV. There are 13 residues in the CDR3. The CDR3 loop is CASSPHRNQPQHF. CDR3 in DNA: TGTGCCAGCAGCCCCCATAGAAATCAGCCCCAGCATTTT.

This clone was counted a few times. This chain joins TRBV2 and TRBJ1-2; TRBD1 matches 11 bases. Germline CDR1 is SNHLY and CDR2 is FYNNEI. The CDR3 length is 12 residues. Trimming at V came to 4 bases and at J to 8 bases, leaving 0 bases not matched to a gene. The CDR3 nucleotides are TGTGCCAGCAGTGGGACAGGGGGCGGCTACACCTTC. Residues: CASSGTGGGYTF. Drawing the rest from reference TRBV2 and TRBJ1-2, the complete variable domain is EPEVTQTPSHQVTQMGQEVILRCVPISNHLYFYWYRQILGQKVEFLVSFYNNEISEKSEIFDDQFSVERPDGSNFTLKIRSTKLEDSAMYFCASSGTGGGYTFGSGTRLTVV.

This clone was found once. The chain uses TRBV6-1 and TRBJ1-2, with 9 positions matching TRBD1. Looked up from germline, CDR1 is MNHNS and CDR2 is SASEGT. CDR3 length: 17 amino acids. J was trimmed by 1 base and V by 3 bases; bases with no gene match: 9. This chain's CDR3 is CASSDRQGGPFNYGYTF. CDR3 coding DNA: TGTGCCAGCAGTGATAGACAGGGGGGGCCATTTAACTATGGCTACACCTTC.

CDR3 DNA sequence: TGTGCCAGCAGCAGCGGGTTTAATCAGCCCCAGCATTTT. Its translation is CASSSGFNQPQHF. The chain is built from TRBV6-5 and TRBJ1-5, with D unresolved. Germline V gene data show CDR1 as MNHEY and CDR2 as SVGAGI. The CDR3 is made up of 13 amino acids. V was pared by 6 bases and J by 4 bases, with 10 bases between.

V is TRBV5-1 and J is TRBJ2-5; TRBD1 matches at 8 bases. The CDR3 totals 15 residues. CDR1 and CDR2 from the germline V gene are SGHRS and YFSETQ. After removal of 0 bases from V and 4 bases from J, the junction contained 5 bases not matched to a gene. For the CDR3, the DNA is TGCGCCAGCAGCTTGGCAGGGGGCGCATCAGAGACCCAGTACTTC. Its protein product is CASSLAGGASETQYF.

The gene calls are TRBV7-9 and TRBJ2-2; 7 bases agree with TRBD2. The CDR3 extends over 13 amino acids. Germline CDR1 SEHNR, CDR2 FQNEAQ (reference sequence). V lost 4 bases and J lost 6; bases outside the gene matches: 2. CDR3 residues: CASSSGGSGELFF. CDR3 coding DNA: TGTGCCAGCAGCTCGGGGGGTTCCGGGGAGCTGTTTTTT.

The chain recombines TRBV6-5 with TRBJ2-1; the D gene is possibly TRBD1 (5 bases). Germline values: CDR1 MNHEY, CDR2 SVGAGI. The V end was cut by 4 bases, the J end by 7 bases, with 20 bases between. This CDR3 is built from 16 residues. CDR3 in DNA: TGTGCCAGCAGTTTCAGGACATCTCGCCCCCTTAATGAGCAGTTCTTC. It encodes CASSFRTSRPLNEQFF.

The DNA for the CDR3 is TGTGCCAGCAGCTTATCGGGAGGGACCTATAATTCACCCCTCCACTTT. It codes for CASSLSGGTYNSPLHF. This chain joins TRBV7-2 and TRBJ1-6; D uncertain. Between the trimmed V and J ends, which lost 2 bases and 2 bases, there was a span of 10 bases. This CDR3 is built from 16 residues. Germline V lookup: CDR1 SGHTA, CDR2 FQGNSA.

A single count supports this clone. The chain recombines TRBV5-1 with TRBJ2-1; no definite D call. The germline V gene encodes CDR1 SGHRS and CDR2 YFSETQ. This CDR3 contains 15 residues. With 0 bases removed from V and 7 bases from J, the gap between germline ends came to 14 bases. DNA of the CDR3: TGCGCCAGCAGCTTGGGGCTAGTGATAGGTAATGAGCAGTTCTTC. It encodes CASSLGLVIGNEQFF. Using reference TRBV5-1 and TRBJ2-1 for the parts outside the CDR3, the full variable domain is KAGVTQTPRYLIKTRGQQVTLSCSPISGHRSVSWYQQTPGQGLQFLFEYFSETQRNKGNFPGRFSGRQFSNSRSEMNVSTLELGDSALYLCASSLGLVIGNEQFFGPGTRLTVL.

This clone was counted between two and nine times. The rearrangement joins TRBV7-2 to TRBJ1-5; D is undetermined. The germline V gene encodes CDR1 SGHTA and CDR2 FQGNSA. This CDR3 comprises 15 residues. V gave up 5 bases and J gave up 4 bases, with 15 bases separating them. CDR3 loop: CASSPPGGRNQPQHF. The CDR3 DNA follows: TGTGCCAGCAGCCCCCCCGGAGGCAGGAATCAGCCCCAGCATTTT. Combining the CDR3 with reference TRBV7-2 and TRBJ1-5 gives the whole variable domain GAGVSQSPSNKVTEKGKDVELRCDPISGHTALYWYRQSLGQGLEFLIYFQGNSAPDKSGLPSDRFSAERTGGSVSTLTIQRTQQEDSAVYLCASSPPGGRNQPQHFGDGTRLSIL.

The J gene is TRBJ1-2, the V gene TRBV11-2, with TRBD1 as a possible D gene (6 bases). This CDR3 is 15 amino acids long. Trimming removed 3 bases from V and 7 bases from J, with 18 bases in between. In germline, CDR1 is SGHAT, CDR2 FQNNGV. The CDR3 loop reads CASSFRGGLDAGYTF. CDR3 DNA: TGTGCCAGCAGCTTCAGGGGAGGGTTGGACGCTGGCTACACCTTC. The variable domain in full, with the rest retrieved from reference TRBV11-2 and TRBJ1-2, is EAGVAQSPRYKIIEKRQSVAFWCNPISGHATLYWYQQILGQGPKLLIQFQNNGVVDDSQLPKDRFSAERLKGVDSTLKIQPAKLEDSAVYLCASSFRGGLDAGYTFGSGTRLTVV.

For this clone: A junction boundary mismatches the germline segment, possibly from a read error. This chain connects TRBV5-6 to TRBJ1-5; 9 bases are a match to TRBD1. The germline CDR1 and CDR2 sequences are SGHDT and YYEEEE. This CDR3 region has 12 residues. The CDR3 sequence is CASNLGQGPQHF. As DNA, the CDR3 is TGTGCCAGCAACTTGGGACAGGGGCCCCAGCATTTT.

The CDR3, as DNA: TGTGCCACCAGGGCAGGGTATTTATCCTACGAGCAGTACTTC. Translated, it gives CATRAGYLSYEQYF. V usage is TRBV15 and J usage is TRBJ2-7; tentative D call: TRBD1 (5 bases). Germline V gene sequence: CDR1 LNHNV, CDR2 YYDKDF (reference sequence). The CDR3 loop spans 14 amino acids. V lost 6 bases and J 1 base, leaving 13 bases between the germline ends.

This clone has only one observation. The rearrangement joins TRBV5-1 to TRBJ2-7, with a weak D call TRBD1 (5 bases). V lost 0 bases to trimming and J lost 3 bases, with 16 bases between them. CDR1 SGHRS and CDR2 YFSETQ come from the germline V gene. CDR3 size: 16 residues. The CDR3 spells CASSLADSTLLYEQYF. CDR3 DNA sequence: TGCGCCAGCAGCTTGGCAGACAGCACCCTACTCTACGAGCAGTACTTC.

The V gene is TRBV11-2, the J gene TRBJ2-4; the D gene is possibly TRBD1 (5 bases). Germline lookup yields CDR1 SGHAT and CDR2 FQNNGV. Between the trimmed V and J ends, which lost 4 bases and 0 bases, there was a span of 19 bases. The CDR3 contains 18 residues. The DNA of the CDR3 is TGTGCCAGCAGCTCGGCGAGGCTCAGGGTAGGAGCCAAAAACATTCAGTACTTC. This codes for CASSSARLRVGAKNIQYF.

The chain employs TRBV19 and TRBJ2-7, with TRBD2 matching over 13 bases. Germline V gene sequence: CDR1 LNHDA, CDR2 SQIVND (reference sequence). Trimming took 4 bases from V and 7 from J; bases not matched to a gene: 7. The CDR3 length is 15 residues. CDR3 loop: CASSTATSGGREQYF. The CDR3 DNA reads TGTGCCAGTAGTACCGCGACTAGCGGGGGGAGAGAGCAGTACTTC.

The CDR3 is CASSATLAGGTDTQYF. Here the CDR3 DNA reads TGTGCCAGCAGCGCCACCCTAGCGGGGGGCACAGATACGCAGTATTTT. This chain links TRBV9 with TRBJ2-3; 10 nucleotides align to TRBD2. CDR1 and CDR2 (germline): SGDLS, YYNGEE. V was pared by 3 bases and J by 1 base, with 5 bases of the junction left unmatched. This CDR3 is 16 amino acids long.

The chain combines TRBV7-8 with TRBJ2-5; TRBD2 matches 7 bases. The CDR3 consists of 17 residues. After removal of 1 base from V and 7 bases from J, the junction contained 15 bases not matched to a gene. Germline V gene sequence: CDR1 SGHVS, CDR2 FQNEAQ. The CDR3 sequence: CASSLVIKGGAIATQYF. DNA of the CDR3: TGTGCCAGCAGCTTAGTTATTAAGGGAGGGGCGATTGCGACCCAGTACTTC.

V usage is TRBV4-1 and J usage is TRBJ2-7, with 8 nucleotides matching TRBD1. This CDR3 contains 15 residues. CDR1 and CDR2 from the germline V gene are MGHRA and YSYEKL. J lost 3 bases, V lost 1 base, and 5 bases had no gene match. The CDR3 loop is CASSQGDGTGYEQYF. As DNA, the CDR3 is TGCGCCAGCAGCCAAGGGGATGGGACAGGCTACGAGCAGTACTTC.

This chain uses TRBV7-9 with TRBJ2-3, with TRBD1 matching over 7 bases. This CDR3 is built from 17 residues. CDR1 and CDR2 (germline): SEHNR, FQNEAQ (reference sequence). V shed 2 bases, J shed 1 base, and the junction held 9 bases outside the gene matches. The chain's CDR3 is CASSLLTGDGGTDTQYF. CDR3 bases: TGTGCCAGCAGCTTACTTACAGGGGACGGGGGCACAGATACGCAGTATTTT.

V gene TRBV27 combines with J gene TRBJ1-2, with TRBD1 as a possible D gene (6 bases). Germline CDR1 is MNHEY and CDR2 is SMNVEV (reference sequence). V lost 4 bases to trimming and J lost 2 bases, with 20 bases between them. This CDR3 region has 17 residues. The CDR3 loop is CASSSHIPGGGNYGYTF. CDR3 in DNA: TGTGCCAGCAGTTCTCATATCCCGGGGGGGGGCAACTATGGCTACACCTTC.

The genes are TRBV7-2 and TRBJ2-7; D might be TRBD2 (7 bases). Germline V gene sequence: CDR1 SGHTA, CDR2 FQGNSA. The V end was cut by 5 bases, the J end by 7 bases, with 21 bases between. This CDR3 is 15 amino acids long. The CDR3 loop is CASSLAEGGWREQYF. The CDR3 region has the DNA TGTGCCAGCAGCCTGGCCGAGGGGGGGTGGAGGGAGCAGTACTTC.